Listed below are T cell receptor beta chains from one sample, sequenced in a study of T cell changes during pregnancy in multiple sclerosis. Only in-frame clones appear in the TCRdb table, and some are missing; sequencing was by immunoSEQ multiplex PCR. The table includes more than 55,000 clones, approximately 90% detected once. Sequenced material: peripheral blood, taken in the first trimester of pregnancy. These receptors originate from a female donor in good health, enrolled as a control in a pregnancy study. The CDR3 runs from the conserved cysteine through the conserved F or W. Each record gives: CDR3 length, J gene, clone size, V gene, D gene, CDR3 protein, CDR3 DNA. The D gene is left open where the match is weak. Not all rows give a size; the values are once, few, many and, for expanded clones, a class.

14 | TRBJ1-5 | . | TRBV5-4 | TRBD1 | CASSSQGENQPQHF | TGTGCCAGCAGCTCGCAGGGGGAAAATCAGCCCCAGCATTTT
12 | TRBJ2-7 | . | TRBV29-1 | TRBD1 | CSVEQGAYEQYF | TGCAGCGTTGAACAGGGGGCCTACGAGCAGTACTTC
14 | TRBJ2-7 | few | TRBV4-2 | TRBD2 | CASSQGPSGSEQYF | TGTGCCAGCAGCCAAGGACCTAGCGGGAGCGAGCAGTACTTC
17 | TRBJ1-1 | few | TRBV5-1 | TRBD1 | CASSLGDRGLSNTEAFF | TGCGCCAGCAGCTTGGGGGACAGGGGGCTATCGAACACTGAAGCTTTCTTT
13 | TRBJ1-5 | . | TRBV19 | . | CASAWTDNQPQHF | TGTGCCAGTGCATGGACAGATAATCAGCCCCAGCATTTT
16 | TRBJ2-3 | . | TRBV5-1 | TRBD1 | CASSNPGGEDTDTQYF | TGCGCCAGCAGCAATCCAGGGGGCGAGGACACAGATACGCAGTATTTT
13 | TRBJ1-2 | . | TRBV7-9 | . | CASSVQGFYGYTF | TGTGCCAGCAGCGTACAGGGCTTCTATGGCTACACCTTC
17 | TRBJ2-7 | . | TRBV4-1 | TRBD1 | CASSQTTVGLRGNEQYF | TGCGCCAGCAGCCAGACTACAGTAGGTCTCAGGGGGAACGAGCAGTACTTC
15 | TRBJ2-3 | . | TRBV6-1 | TRBD2 | CASSGLAGDTDTQYF | TGTGCCAGCTCCGGACTAGCGGGGGACACAGATACGCAGTATTTT
13 | TRBJ1-2 | . | TRBV4-1 | . | CASSQVEARGYTF | TGCGCCAGCAGCCAAGTGGAGGCCCGGGGCTACACCTTC
17 | TRBJ2-2 | . | TRBV12-2 | . | CASRLALEGGSLGELFF | TGTGCAAGTCGCTTAGCGCTGGAGGGAGGCTCCTTGGGGGAGCTGTTTTTT
14 | TRBJ2-1 | . | TRBV19 | TRBD2 | CASRSLARSDEQFF | TGTGCCAGTCGCTCACTAGCGCGGTCGGATGAGCAGTTCTTC
15 | TRBJ1-4 | . | TRBV2 | TRBD1 | CASRVQGARNEKLFF | TGTGCCAGCAGGGTACAGGGGGCGCGGAATGAAAAACTGTTTTTT
12 | TRBJ2-7 | . | TRBV10-3 | TRBD2 | CAIRLAGIGQYF | TGTGCCATCAGACTAGCGGGAATAGGGCAGTACTTC
14 | TRBJ2-2 | . | TRBV15 | . | CATSRGSVPGELFF | TGTGCCACCAGCAGAGGGTCGGTGCCCGGGGAGCTGTTTTTT
14 | TRBJ2-3 | once | TRBV7-9 | . | CASTVEGLTDTQYF | TGTGCCAGTACCGTGGAGGGCCTCACAGATACGCAGTATTTT
15 | TRBJ2-1 | . | TRBV27 | . | CASSFMGLIYNEQFF | TGTGCCAGCAGTTTCATGGGGCTAATCTACAATGAGCAGTTCTTC
15 | TRBJ2-3 | . | TRBV9 | . | CASSPGTPSTDTQYF | TGTGCCAGCAGCCCCGGGACTCCAAGCACAGATACGCAGTATTTT
18 | TRBJ1-4 | . | TRBV4-1 | TRBD1 | CASSWRQGEIPGNEKLFF | TGCGCCAGCAGCTGGAGACAGGGTGAGATTCCGGGTAATGAAAAACTGTTTTTT
14 | TRBJ1-1 | once | TRBV7-9 | . | CASSPRQTNTEAFF | TGTGCCAGCAGCCCCAGACAAACGAACACTGAAGCTTTCTTT
16 | TRBJ2-3 | . | TRBV30 | TRBD1 | CAWSLGTGSSTDTQYF | TGTGCCTGGAGTCTCGGGACAGGTTCTAGCACAGATACGCAGTATTTT
15 | TRBJ1-2 | . | TRBV2 | . | CASSELGLKGDGYTF | TGTGCCAGCAGTGAACTGGGACTAAAAGGGGATGGCTACACCTTC
14 | TRBJ1-5 | . | TRBV2 | . | CASNGPGVNQPQHF | TGTGCCAGCAATGGCCCAGGGGTGAATCAGCCCCAGCATTTT
18 | TRBJ2-5 | . | TRBV6-1 | . | CASSEEERKGQLRETQYF | TGTGCCAGCAGTGAAGAAGAGAGGAAGGGGCAGCTCAGGGAGACCCAGTACTTC
16 | TRBJ1-2 | . | TRBV7-9 | . | CASSLPNRRVILGYTF | TGTGCCAGCAGCTTACCCAATCGGAGGGTTATTCTTGGCTACACCTTC
18 | TRBJ2-5 | . | TRBV28 | TRBD2 | CASSPRTSGRAKSETQYF | TGTGCCAGCAGTCCTCGGACTAGCGGGAGGGCCAAATCCGAGACCCAGTACTTC
14 | TRBJ1-2 | few | TRBV14 | TRBD1 | CASSQDEEGAGYTF | TGTGCCAGCAGCCAAGATGAGGAGGGGGCAGGCTACACCTTC
13 | TRBJ1-1 | . | TRBV15 | . | CATREGGEAEAFF | TGTGCCACCAGAGAGGGGGGGGAAGCTGAAGCTTTCTTT
14 | TRBJ1-5 | . | TRBV2 | . | CASSERLAGQPQHF | TGTGCCAGCAGTGAGAGACTTGCCGGGCAGCCCCAGCATTTT
17 | TRBJ2-1 | . | TRBV7-2 | TRBD2 | CASSLILAGRSYNEQFF | TGTGCCAGCAGCTTAATTCTAGCGGGCCGCTCCTACAATGAGCAGTTCTTC
14 | TRBJ2-7 | . | TRBV7-9 | TRBD1 | CASSTGGASYEQYF | TGTGCCAGCAGTACAGGGGGCGCCTCCTACGAGCAGTACTTC
11 | TRBJ2-5 | . | TRBV2 | . | CASSLQETQYF | TGTGCCAGCAGCCTACAAGAGACCCAGTACTTC
13 | TRBJ2-7 | . | TRBV7-9 | . | CASSSDFLYEQYF | TGTGCCAGCAGCTCGGACTTCCTCTACGAGCAGTACTTC
15 | TRBJ2-7 | . | TRBV28 | . | CASKIHRGGSYEQYF | TGTGCCAGCAAAATACACAGGGGAGGCTCCTACGAGCAGTACTTC
15 | TRBJ2-2 | once | TRBV13 | . | CASSLVGQGTGELFF | TGTGCCAGCAGCTTAGTGGGTCAGGGCACCGGGGAGCTGTTTTTT
13 | TRBJ2-1 | . | TRBV6-5 | TRBD2 | CASSLAGGRIMFF | TGTGCCAGCAGCCTTGCGGGGGGGAGAATAATGTTCTTC
15 | TRBJ2-7 | . | TRBV5-5 | . | CASSWRGGGPYEQYF | TGTGCCAGCAGCTGGAGGGGGGGAGGTCCCTACGAGCAGTACTTC